Presented here are 5 T cell receptor beta chains from one specimen sequenced in a study of OX40 agonist ivuxolimab in advanced cancers. Assay used: immunoSEQ multiplex PCR; TCRdb lists only in-frame clones, some missing. This table has approximately 100,000 clones, around 90% appearing once. The sample consisted of CD4+ or CD8+ T cells sorted from blood, taken in a trial of the OX40 agonist ivuxolimab. Source of these receptors: an adult with an advanced solid tumor such as melanoma, head and neck, liver or kidney cancer.

V is TRBV15 and J is TRBJ1-1; TRBD1 agrees at 8 bases. The V gene's germline CDR1 is LNHNV and CDR2 YYDKDF (reference sequence). V lost 1 base, J lost 7 bases, and 8 bases stayed unmatched. CDR3 size: 15 residues. As DNA, the CDR3 is TGTGCCACCAGCAGAGCCCGACAGGGGTTTATTGAAGCTTTCTTT. Its protein product is CATSRARQGFIEAFF.

The chain has TRBV19 and TRBJ2-1; D is unclear. Germline-derived CDR1 and CDR2 are LNHDA and SQIVND (reference sequence). V shed 6 bases and J shed 6 bases, with 9 bases lying between them. The CDR3 loop spans 12 amino acids. As DNA, the CDR3 is TGTGCCAGTAGCCATGCAACCAATGAGCAGTTCTTC. Translated, it gives CASSHATNEQFF.

The rearrangement joins TRBV7-9 to TRBJ2-7; a possible D gene is TRBD1 (6 bases). Trimming removed 1 base at V and 5 bases at J, with 12 bases between. The CDR3 totals 14 residues. Germline V gene sequence: CDR1 SEHNR, CDR2 FQNEAQ (reference sequence). CDR3 amino acids: CASSLGYRVHEQYF. For the CDR3, the DNA is TGTGCCAGCAGCTTAGGATACAGGGTCCACGAGCAGTACTTC.

The chain has TRBV7-2 and TRBJ2-3; 15 bases are shared with TRBD2. V trimming: 3 bases; J trimming: 6 bases; junction bases outside the gene matches: 13. CDR3 length: 19 amino acids. Germline CDR1 reads SGHTA; CDR2 reads FQGNSA. The CDR3 DNA sequence: TGTGCCAGCAGCTTTGAGGGACTAGCGGGAGGTAGGGCCCCGGATACGCAGTATTTT. Translation gives CASSFEGLAGGRAPDTQYF.

The J gene is TRBJ2-2, the V gene TRBV19; 13 bases line up with TRBD2. Germline V lookup: CDR1 LNHDA, CDR2 SQIVND (reference sequence). CDR3 length equals 17 residues. Trimming at V came to 2 bases and at J to 6 bases, leaving 6 bases not matched to a gene. CDR3 residues: CASSIRTSGSRSGELFF. The CDR3 DNA reads TGTGCCAGTAGTATAAGGACTAGCGGGAGTAGGTCCGGGGAGCTGTTTTTT.